These T cell receptor beta chains were read from a single sample in a study of T cells after posttransplantation cyclophosphamide. Sequenced by immunoSEQ multiplex PCR; TCRdb stores in-frame clones only, minus some. The sample shows 30,000 to 50,000 clones, none of them appearing just once. The sample was PBMCs. Receptors originate from a woman between 50 and 59 years old in good health and a related stem cell transplant donor. Each CDR3 is given with its conserved first and last residue. D genes are given only for firm matches. Size tells how often a clone was seen (once, few, many) or the class of an expanded clone, and some rows leave it out.

d_call: TRBD1
j_call: TRBJ1-1
clone_size: many
v_call: TRBV6-1
cdr3_nt: TGTGCCAGCAGGGTGGACAGGGGGAGGGCTTTCTTT
cdr3_aa: CASRVDRGRAFF

d_call: NA
j_call: TRBJ2-4
clone_size: NA
v_call: TRBV19
cdr3_nt: TGTGCCAGTAGCCATCCGCCCGAGGGCAAAAACATTCAGTACTTC
cdr3_aa: CASSHPPEGKNIQYF

d_call: TRBD1
j_call: TRBJ1-1
clone_size: many
v_call: TRBV18
cdr3_nt: TGTGCCAGCTCACCATTCGGACAGGGCTGGACTGAAGCTTTCTTT
cdr3_aa: CASSPFGQGWTEAFF

d_call: NA
j_call: TRBJ2-1
clone_size: many
v_call: TRBV6-1
cdr3_nt: TGTGCCAGCAGTGAAGTTTCACAGAACAATGAGCAGTTCTTC
cdr3_aa: CASSEVSQNNEQFF

d_call: TRBD2
j_call: TRBJ2-7
clone_size: many
v_call: TRBV5-4
cdr3_nt: TGTGCCAGCAGCATGGGGACTAGCGGGGGGTTTACCTACGAGCAGTACTTC
cdr3_aa: CASSMGTSGGFTYEQYF

d_call: NA
j_call: TRBJ2-2
clone_size: many
v_call: TRBV4-3
cdr3_nt: TGCGCCAGCAGGGCCCAGGGGAACACCGGGGAGCTGTTTTTT
cdr3_aa: CASRAQGNTGELFF

d_call: NA
j_call: TRBJ2-7
clone_size: many
v_call: TRBV30
cdr3_nt: TGTGCCTGGAGTGTACGGAGTTTTCGAGATCCATACGAGCAGTACTTC
cdr3_aa: CAWSVRSFRDPYEQYF

d_call: TRBD1
j_call: TRBJ2-6
clone_size: many
v_call: TRBV5-1
cdr3_nt: TGCGCCAGCAGCCCGGGGACAGGGAAGGACAACGTCCTGACTTTC
cdr3_aa: CASSPGTGKDNVLTF

d_call: NA
j_call: TRBJ2-3
clone_size: many
v_call: TRBV7-6
cdr3_nt: TGTGCCAGCGGCCAGAGTGGGGGGATCACAGATACGCAGTATTTT
cdr3_aa: CASGQSGGITDTQYF

d_call: NA
j_call: TRBJ1-4
clone_size: many
v_call: TRBV28
cdr3_nt: TGTGCCAGCAGTCTAGATCTACAGGCGAGTGAAAAACTGTTTTTT
cdr3_aa: CASSLDLQASEKLFF